These T cell receptor beta chains were read from a single sample in a study of T cells in Graves' hyperthyroidism and ophthalmopathy. TCRdb re-analysed the multiplex PCR reads in MiXCR, keeping a single row per CDR3 protein. The profile shows fewer than 300,000 distinct CDR3 sequences, 15% of them singletons. The specimen was blood. The receptors originated from a woman in her forties or fifties with Graves' hyperthyroidism that later progressed to Graves' ophthalmopathy. Both conserved end residues are part of each CDR3. D genes are given only for firm matches. Only part of the rows carry a size: once, few, many, or a class if the clone is expanded.

d_gene	abundance	v_gene	j_gene	CDR3nt	CDR3aa
TRBD1	.	TRBV6-2/TRBV6-3	TRBJ2-7	TGTGCCAGCACCTTATGGGGACAGGGGGCGGAAGAGCAGTACTTC	CASTLWGQGAEEQYF
TRBD2	many	TRBV20-1	TRBJ2-7	TGCAGTGCCGCGGGACTAGCGGGAGGGGTGGTCTCCTACGAGCAGTACTTC	CSAAGLAGGVVSYEQYF
.	.	TRBV20-1	TRBJ1-5	TGCAGTGCTAGAAGTTGGAGCAATCAGCCCCAGCATTTT	CSARSWSNQPQHF
.	few	TRBV19	TRBJ1-5	TGTGCCAGTAGTAAGGGGCAGTATAGCAATCAGCCCCAGCATTTT	CASSKGQYSNQPQHF
.	.	TRBV20-1	TRBJ1-1	TGCAGTGCAAATTTTCAGGGGCCGAACACTGAAGCTTTCTTT	CSANFQGPNTEAFF
.	many	TRBV12-3/TRBV12-4	TRBJ2-6	TGTGCCAGCAGCCAAGGAACCTCTGGGGCCAACGTCCTGACTTTC	CASSQGTSGANVLTF
.	many	TRBV20-1	TRBJ2-7	TGCAGTGCTAGAGTGGGGGGCCGATCCTACGAGCAGTACTTC	CSARVGGRSYEQYF
.	many	TRBV12-3/TRBV12-4	TRBJ1-3	TGTGCCAGCAGTTTCAGATCTGGAAACACCATATATTTT	CASSFRSGNTIYF
.	many	TRBV3-1	TRBJ1-1	TGTGCCAGCAGCCAAGATTGGGCGAACACTGAAGCTTTCTTT	CASSQDWANTEAFF
.	.	TRBV5-6	TRBJ1-4	TGTGCCAGCAACCTGATTGATGGGGGTGAAAAACTGTTTTTT	CASNLIDGGEKLFF
TRBD1	many	TRBV2	TRBJ2-1	TGTGCCAGCAGGGCTCCGGGGACAGGGGTCATTAATGAGCAGTTCTTC	CASRAPGTGVINEQFF
TRBD1	many	TRBV30	TRBJ1-5	TGTGCCTGGAGCGCGACAGGGGTCGGCAATCAGCCCCAGCATTTT	CAWSATGVGNQPQHF
TRBD1	many	TRBV5-1	TRBJ2-3	TGCGCCAGCACCCCGGGACAGGGGCATGATACGCAGTATTTT	CASTPGQGHDTQYF
TRBD1	many	TRBV10-3	TRBJ1-1	TGTGCCATCAGGGGACAGACGAACACTGAAGCTTTCTTT	CAIRGQTNTEAFF
.	.	TRBV19	TRBJ1-1	TGTGCCAGTAGTAGGGGACGTGATGGCACTGAAGCTTTCTTT	CASSRGRDGTEAFF
.	.	TRBV6-5	TRBJ2-3	TGTGCCAGCAGTTACCGGCAAACTAGCACAGATACGCAGTATTTT	CASSYRQTSTDTQYF
.	many	TRBV30	TRBJ1-2	TGTGCCTGGAGATCCCGCAGGGTTGCGGGCTACACCTTC	CAWRSRRVAGYTF
.	few	TRBV6-1	TRBJ2-7	TGTGCCTGCAGACCCACAGGGGGGGACGAGCAGTACTTC	CACRPTGGDEQYF
.	many	TRBV2	TRBJ2-5	TGTGCCAGCAACTACGAGGGGGGGACCCAGTACTTC	CASNYEGGTQYF
TRBD1	.	TRBV10-3	TRBJ1-1	TGTGCCATCAGTGGGGGGGACAGGAACATGAACACTGAAGCTTTCTTT	CAISGGDRNMNTEAFF
.	.	TRBV6-5	TRBJ1-4	TGTGCCAGCAGTTATGGGCAGGGCAGTGAAAAACTGTTTTTT	CASSYGQGSEKLFF
.	.	TRBV6-1	TRBJ2-3	TGTGCCAGCAGTGAAGTGGCCAGTCTAGGGGATACGCAGTATTTT	CASSEVASLGDTQYF
.	many	TRBV28	TRBJ1-6	TGTGCCAGCAGCCCCTTCCGGACCCTTAATTCACCCCTCCACTTT	CASSPFRTLNSPLHF
.	many	TRBV28	TRBJ2-5	TGTGCCAGCAGTTATAATTTTGCGCAGGGGATTGGAGAGACCCAGTACTTC	CASSYNFAQGIGETQYF
TRBD2	many	TRBV28	TRBJ2-4	TGTGCCAGCACGGGACTAGCGGGAGTCGGAAACATTCAGTACTTC	CASTGLAGVGNIQYF
TRBD2	many	TRBV6-2/TRBV6-3	TRBJ2-2	TGTGCCAGCAGTTACTCGAGGCTAGCGGGAGACACCGGGGAGCTGTTTTTT	CASSYSRLAGDTGELFF
.	.	TRBV5-6	TRBJ1-2	TGTGCCAGCAGCTTTCCGCGGGTTGGCTATGGCTACACCTTC	CASSFPRVGYGYTF
TRBD2	many	TRBV20-1	TRBJ2-5	TGCAGTGCTAGAGATCGGCTAGCGGGGGTAGGGACCCAGTACTTC	CSARDRLAGVGTQYF
TRBD2	many	TRBV6-6	TRBJ2-3	TGTGCCAGCAGTTACTATAGGACTAGTCGTACGCAGTATTTT	CASSYYRTSRTQYF
TRBD2	many	TRBV11-2	TRBJ2-1	TGTGCCAGCAGACCCGGGGAGGGTTCCAATGAGCAGTTCTTC	CASRPGEGSNEQFF
.	many	TRBV7-2	TRBJ1-1	TGTGCCAGCAGCGTCCGGGGGAGGGGTGGGACTGAAGCTTTCTTT	CASSVRGRGGTEAFF
.	.	TRBV29-1	TRBJ1-2	TGCAGCGTACGGGGGGAAGGCTACACCTTC	CSVRGEGYTF
TRBD1	many	TRBV6-1	TRBJ2-7	TGTGCCAGCAGCGAACGACAGGGCCGCTCCTACGAGCAGTACTTC	CASSERQGRSYEQYF
TRBD2	many	TRBV29-1	TRBJ2-5	TGCAGCGTTGTGGGAGGGGTCGGAGAGACCCAGTACTTC	CSVVGGVGETQYF
TRBD2	many	TRBV20-1	TRBJ2-7	TGCAGTGCTAGAGACTCCTGGGTTAGCGGGGAAAACCCCTCCTACGAGCAGTACTTC	CSARDSWVSGENPSYEQYF
TRBD1	many	TRBV20-1	TRBJ2-3	TGCAGTGCGGAACCGGGACAGGGGGTTTCAGATACGCAGTATTTT	CSAEPGQGVSDTQYF
TRBD2	many	TRBV5-4	TRBJ2-7	TGTGCCAGCAGCTTGGCGGGAGGGCAATTTCACGAGCAGTACTTC	CASSLAGGQFHEQYF
TRBD2	few	TRBV27	TRBJ2-2	TGTGCCAGCAGTTTATACGGGAGGGGGGAGCTGTTTTTT	CASSLYGRGELFF
.	many	TRBV3-1	TRBJ2-7	TGTGCCAGCAGCCCCGGGACGGGCTCCTACGAGCAGTACTTC	CASSPGTGSYEQYF
.	many	TRBV6-2/TRBV6-3	TRBJ2-3	TGTGCCAGCAGGACCTACCAGGATTATGGCACAGATACGCAGTATTTT	CASRTYQDYGTDTQYF
.	few	TRBV28	TRBJ1-2	TGTGCCAGCGGACGTTCGAGTGGGGGAAATAACTATGGCTACACCTTC	CASGRSSGGNNYGYTF
TRBD1	.	TRBV12-3/TRBV12-4	TRBJ1-5	TGTGCCAGCAGCCCGGGACAGGGGGCCCCCTGGCAGCAGCCCCAGCATTTT	CASSPGQGAPWQQPQHF
.	many	TRBV12-3/TRBV12-4	TRBJ2-7	TGTGCCAGCAGTTTATCCCAGGGGAGCAACGAGCAGTACTTC	CASSLSQGSNEQYF
.	.	TRBV6-1	TRBJ1-3	TGTGCCAGCAGCTGGGTCGGGGCCCCCCTCTTTAGCTCTGGAAACACCATATATTTT	CASSWVGAPLFSSGNTIYF
.	many	TRBV18	TRBJ1-1	TGTGCCAGCTCCCCCAGCGACGGGGACACTGAAGCTTTCTTT	CASSPSDGDTEAFF
TRBD1	.	TRBV5-1	TRBJ1-2	TGCGCCAGCAGGGGACAGGGGTATGGCTACACCTTC	CASRGQGYGYTF
TRBD1	many	TRBV20-1	TRBJ2-7	TGCAGTGCCCCGAAGGACAGGGCCCTCTACGAGCAGTACTTC	CSAPKDRALYEQYF
.	many	TRBV3-1	TRBJ1-2	TGTGCCAGCAGCCAAGATCTAAACTCGCCCTATGGCTACACCTTC	CASSQDLNSPYGYTF
.	.	TRBV30	TRBJ2-7	TGTGCCTGGGAAAGCGGAACCTACGAGCAGTACTTC	CAWESGTYEQYF